This TCR beta chain was identified during a study of cytomegalovirus exposure and HLA in healthy donors. V lost 5 bases, J lost 9 bases, and 11 bases lay in between. The CDR3 is 13 amino acids. Germline V gene lookup returns CDR1 SGHAT and CDR2 FQNNGV. General observations from the study: In a later analysis, most CMV-associated TCR beta chains appeared HLA-restricted.

The primer mix had 60 Vbeta and 13 Jbeta primers. The repertoire was sequenced with immunoSEQ multiplex PCR; TCRdb's copy has only in-frame clones and lacks some. The data contain over 150,000 clones, less than 90% of them singletons. A remark on this clone: No antigen is known for it.

The chain combines TRBV11-2 with TRBJ1-6; D might be TRBD1 (6 bases). The sequencing input was PBMCs. This clonotype was sampled from a man over 45 in good health and CMV-seronegative. CDR3 DNA: TGTGCCAGCAGCGAAACAGGGATTTCACCCCTCCACTTT. Its protein product is CASSETGISPLHF. Full variable domain (outside the CDR3, taken from reference TRBV11-2 and TRBJ1-6): EAGVAQSPRYKIIEKRQSVAFWCNPISGHATLYWYQQILGQGPKLLIQFQNNGVVDDSQLPKDRFSAERLKGVDSTLKIQPAKLEDSAVYLCASSETGISPLHFGNGTRLTVT.